The 27 T cell receptor beta chains below were found in one sample sequenced in a study of human T cells and chemical hapten exposure. TCRdb re-derived calls from the RACE reads in MiXCR, one entry per CDR3 protein. The sample has approximately 160,000 distinct CDR3 sequences; about a quarter are singletons. Time point: patch test 3, about 24 weeks after DPC sensitization. Indicated treatment: therapeutic diphenylcyclopropenone sensitization with weekly scalp DPC. The material sequenced was whole blood, taken in connection with sensitization to the hapten diphenylcyclopropenone (DPC). The receptors were gathered from a young woman with alopecia areata. Some clones in this sample may be carry-over from other donors' samples.

V usage is TRBV7-2 and J usage is TRBJ2-3, with D tentatively TRBD1 (5 bases). V was shortened by 3 bases and J by 14 bases, with 15 bases between the two germline ends. Germline V CDR1 and CDR2: SGHTA, FQGNSA. The CDR3 totals 12 residues. Here the CDR3 DNA reads TGTGCCAGCAGCTTCCAGGGCCTCGGGCCGTATTTT. Translation gives CASSFQGLGPYF.

The CDR3 region is CSASPDSSTEAFF. CDR3 DNA: TGCAGTGCTAGCCCCGACAGTTCCACTGAAGCTTTCTTT. The genes are TRBV20-1 and TRBJ1-1; TRBD1 is a possible D gene (5 bases). The ends were cut back, 3 bases at V and 4 bases at J, with 12 bases in the middle. This CDR3 has 13 residues. The germline V gene has CDR1 DFQATT and CDR2 SNEGSKA (reference sequence).

V is TRBV24-1 and J is TRBJ1-2; D may be TRBD1 (6 bases). The CDR3 sequence is 12 residues long. V dropped 9 bases and J dropped 2 bases, with 9 bases sitting between them. Germline lookup yields CDR1 KGHDR and CDR2 SFDVKD. For the CDR3, the DNA is TGTGCCACCGGAGGGGGGAACTATGGCTACACCTTC. Protein sequence: CATGGGNYGYTF.

The chain is built from TRBV7-2 and TRBJ1-4; 7 positions match TRBD1. CDR3 length: 16 residues. V shed 5 bases and J 6 bases; nucleotides not matched to a gene: 12. Germline assignment: CDR1 SGHTA and CDR2 FQGNSA. CDR3: CASSPRGFRGDEKLFF. CDR3 coding DNA: TGTGCCAGCAGCCCCAGAGGATTCAGGGGGGATGAAAAACTGTTTTTT.

There are a few counts of this clonotype. The V call is TRBV4-3, the J call TRBJ2-7, with unresolved D. Germline V lookup: CDR1 LGHNA, CDR2 YSLEER. The V and J ends lost 0 bases and 7 bases respectively, with 19 bases between them. The CDR3 spans 16 residues. CDR3 in amino acids: CASSQDPPSASREQYF. The DNA for the CDR3 is TGCGCCAGCAGCCAAGATCCCCCCTCGGCTTCTAGAGAGCAGTACTTC.

A few counts support this clonotype. The genes are TRBV6-5 and TRBJ2-7; D may be TRBD2 (5 bases). CDR3 length: 14 amino acids. Germline CDR1 reads MNHEY; CDR2 reads SVGAGI. V gave up 4 bases and J gave up 4 bases, with 14 bases separating them. The CDR3 here is CASSLSGSGYEQYF. In nucleotides, the CDR3 is TGTGCCAGCAGTTTATCGGGGAGTGGGTACGAGCAGTACTTC.

This clonotype was counted only a few times. The chain is built from TRBV28 and TRBJ1-6; the match to TRBD1 covers 8 bases. With V trimmed by 3 bases and J by 7 bases, 8 bases remained unmatched. CDR3 length: 16 amino acids. The germline CDR1 and CDR2 sequences are MDHEN and SYDVKM. As DNA, the CDR3 is TGTGCCAGCAGTTTGTCACCGGGACAGGCGAATTCACCCCTCCACTTT. The encoded protein is CASSLSPGQANSPLHF.

The CDR3 sequence: CASSHRQGARDGYTF. As DNA, the CDR3 is TGTGCCAGCAGCCACAGACAGGGGGCACGCGATGGCTACACCTTC. This rearrangement joins TRBV12-3 or TRBV12-4 to TRBJ1-2; 10 bases match TRBD1. Trimming at V came to 6 bases and at J to 6 bases, leaving 10 bases not matched to a gene. The CDR3 consists of 15 residues.

The chain uses TRBV13 and TRBJ2-7; D is perhaps TRBD2 (5 bases). The V gene's germline CDR1 is PRHDT and CDR2 FYEKMQ (reference sequence). V dropped 4 bases and J dropped 6 bases, with 7 bases sitting between them. The CDR3 length is 11 residues. The CDR3 spells CASSSEVEQYF. The CDR3, as DNA: TGTGCCAGCAGCTCGGAGGTCGAGCAGTACTTC.

The genes are TRBV6-5 and TRBJ2-7; D may be TRBD1 or TRBD2 (5 bases each). The CDR3 is 14 residues long. Germline V gene data show CDR1 as MNHEY and CDR2 as SVGAGI. Trimming stripped 6 bases from V and 2 bases from J, with 14 bases between. The CDR3 DNA reads as TGTGCCAGCAGACCGGGACGGGAAGCCTACGAGCAGTACTTC. This gives the protein CASRPGREAYEQYF.

This clonotype occurred a few times. The rearrangement links TRBV6-6 to TRBJ2-3; 15 bases are shared with TRBD2. The J segment lost 0 bases and the V segment lost 6 bases, leaving 4 bases of the junction unmatched. The CDR3 extends over 17 amino acids. CDR1 and CDR2 from the germline V gene are MNHNY and SVGAGI (reference sequence). CDR3 loop: CASRGTSGGPSTDTQYF. The DNA of the CDR3 is TGTGCCAGCAGAGGGACTAGCGGGGGGCCGAGCACAGATACGCAGTATTTT.

V usage is TRBV4-1 and J usage is TRBJ2-3; 7 nucleotides match TRBD2. This CDR3 region has 17 residues. With 3 bases clipped from V and 1 base from J, the junction kept 10 bases outside the gene matches. Germline CDR1 reads MGHRA; CDR2 reads YSYEKL. The CDR3 coding sequence is TGCGCCAGCAGCCACCCTCTGCGGGAGCCAGGCACAGATACGCAGTATTTT. This codes for CASSHPLREPGTDTQYF.

There are a few counts of this clonotype. J is TRBJ1-2 and V is TRBV2; D gene unclear. Germline CDR1 SNHLY, CDR2 FYNNEI. V lost 2 bases, J lost 4 bases, and 5 bases lay in between. This CDR3 region has 12 residues. The CDR3 here is CASSEPPYGYTF. CDR3 coding DNA: TGTGCCAGCAGTGAACCACCCTATGGCTACACCTTC.

V gene TRBV7-9 combines with J gene TRBJ1-1, with D possibly matching TRBD1 (5 bases). Germline V gene sequence: CDR1 SEHNR, CDR2 FQNEAQ (reference sequence). V lost 5 bases and J lost 2, with 9 bases in between. The CDR3 has 13 amino acids. CDR3: CASSKDSNTEAFF. The CDR3 DNA is TGTGCCAGCAGCAAAGACAGCAACACTGAAGCTTTCTTT.

This clonotype has only a few counts. J is TRBJ1-1 and V is TRBV7-9; no definite D call. The V end lost 5 bases, the J end lost 3 bases, and 13 bases lay between the germline ends. The CDR3 covers 14 residues. Germline V gene data show CDR1 as SEHNR and CDR2 as FQNEAQ (reference sequence). This CDR3 reads CASSPYREDTEAFF. The DNA for the CDR3 is TGTGCCAGCAGCCCTTATAGGGAGGACACTGAAGCTTTCTTT.

The chain is built from TRBV6-2 or TRBV6-3 and TRBJ1-2; D is undetermined. V was clipped by 4 bases and J by 6 bases, with 12 bases between them. The germline V gene encodes CDR1 MNHEY and CDR2 SVGEGT. The CDR3 is 13 residues long. CDR3 residues: CASSSDEVHGYTF. The CDR3 DNA follows: TGTGCCAGCAGTTCCGACGAGGTTCATGGCTACACCTTC.

The chain is built from TRBV12-3 or TRBV12-4 and TRBJ2-7; no clear D. The V end lost 6 bases, the J end lost 6 bases, and 9 bases lay between the germline ends. This CDR3 spans 11 amino acids. Here the CDR3 reads CASSLVTEQYF. CDR3 DNA: TGTGCCAGCAGCCTGGTGACCGAGCAGTACTTC.

This chain joins TRBV5-1 and TRBJ2-7; TRBD2 agrees at 9 bases. The germline CDR1 and CDR2 sequences are SGHRS and YFSETQ. V gave up 2 bases and J gave up 6 bases; unmatched junction bases: 6. This CDR3 is 14 amino acids long. The CDR3: CASSFTSGSREQYF. The CDR3 DNA reads TGCGCCAGCAGCTTCACTAGCGGGTCCCGCGAGCAGTACTTC.

The chain uses TRBV7-8 and TRBJ2-5; TRBD2 aligns across 10 bases. Germline values: CDR1 SGHVS, CDR2 FQNEAQ. Trimming cost V 1 base and J 4 bases; bases outside gene matches: 6. The CDR3 runs to 16 residues. CDR3 nucleotides: TGTGCCAGCAGCTTAGGTGTACTAGCGGGACCAGAGACCCAGTACTTC. Protein product: CASSLGVLAGPETQYF. Complete variable domain (other parts from reference TRBV7-8 and TRBJ2-5): GAGVSQSPRYKVAKRGQDVALRCDPISGHVSLFWYQQALGQGPEFLTYFQNEAQLDKSGLPSDRFFAERPEGSVSTLKIQRTQQEDSAVYLCASSLGVLAGPETQYFGPGTRLLVL.

A few counts support this clonotype. The chain has TRBV7-9 and TRBJ1-1, with a tentative D call TRBD1 (6 bases). V was shortened by 3 bases and J by 4 bases, with 21 bases between the two germline ends. CDR1 SEHNR and CDR2 FQNEAQ come from the germline V gene (reference sequence). This CDR3 comprises 17 residues. CDR3 protein: CASSFMLARDTFTEAFF. CDR3 nucleotide sequence: TGTGCCAGCAGCTTTATGCTGGCCCGGGACACCTTCACTGAAGCTTTCTTT.

The chain couples TRBV7-2 to TRBJ2-3, with unresolved D. V gave up 5 bases and J gave up 0 bases, with 12 bases separating them. Germline values: CDR1 SGHTA, CDR2 FQGNSA. This CDR3 contains 15 residues. The CDR3 loop reads CASSPQRGSTDTQYF. The CDR3 bases are TGTGCCAGCAGCCCTCAGAGAGGAAGCACAGATACGCAGTATTTT.

The chain is built from TRBV7-2 and TRBJ2-3; 9 bases match TRBD1. The CDR3 is 14 residues long. Germline V gene data show CDR1 as SGHTA and CDR2 as FQGNSA. Trimming cost V 5 bases and J 6 bases; bases outside gene matches: 6. CDR3 bases: TGTGCCAGCAGCCAACAGGGGGCAGGGGATACGCAGTATTTT. Protein sequence: CASSQQGAGDTQYF. Full variable domain (missing parts from reference TRBV7-2 and TRBJ2-3): GAGVSQSPSNKVTEKGKDVELRCDPISGHTALYWYRQSLGQGLEFLIYFQGNSAPDKSGLPSDRFSAERTGGSVSTLTIQRTQQEDSAVYLCASSQQGAGDTQYFGPGTRLTVL.

The J gene is TRBJ2-2, the V gene TRBV4-3; D possibly corresponds to TRBD1 (6 bases). Germline V gene lookup returns CDR1 LGHNA and CDR2 YSLEER. Trimming took off 0 bases at V and 5 bases at J, with 10 bases between the two ends. The CDR3 has 15 amino acids. CDR3 protein: CASSQEQGSTGELFF. Written as DNA, the CDR3 is TGCGCCAGCAGCCAAGAACAGGGCTCGACCGGGGAGCTGTTTTTT.

A few counts support this clonotype. The chain employs TRBV2 and TRBJ2-3; D unclear. This CDR3 contains 12 residues. Trimming stripped 7 bases from V and 4 bases from J, with 9 bases between. Germline V gene lookup returns CDR1 SNHLY and CDR2 FYNNEI. The CDR3 DNA is TGTGCCAGCACGTTTTCCCCAGATACGCAGTATTTT. Amino acid sequence: CASTFSPDTQYF.

This chain links TRBV6-2 or TRBV6-3 with TRBJ2-2, with D maybe TRBD1 (6 bases). Deletions cut 11 bases from V and 7 bases from J, with 17 bases between. Germline lookup yields CDR1 MNHEY and CDR2 SVGEGT. The CDR3 runs 13 residues. The DNA of the CDR3 is TGTGCCTGCACAGAACAGGGATTCGGGGAGCTGTTTTTT. Translation: CACTEQGFGELFF.

This chain links TRBV7-3 with TRBJ1-1; D call uncertain. CDR3 length: 14 residues. Germline V lookup: CDR1 SGHTA, CDR2 FQGTGA. V was pared by 1 base and J by 3 bases, with 9 bases between. The CDR3 loop reads CASSLRAGDTEAFF. CDR3 coding DNA: TGTGCCAGCAGCTTAAGAGCAGGCGACACTGAAGCTTTCTTT. Full variable domain (rest looked up from reference TRBV7-3 and TRBJ1-1): GAGVSQTPSNKVTEKGKYVELRCDPISGHTALYWYRQSLGQGPEFLIYFQGTGAADDSGLPNDRFFAVRPEGSVSTLKIQRTERGDSAVYLCASSLRAGDTEAFFGQGTRLTVV.

The gene calls are TRBV5-8 and TRBJ2-1, with D perhaps TRBD1 or TRBD2 (6 bases each). CDR1 SGHTS and CDR2 YDEGEE come from the germline V gene. The germline V and J ends were trimmed by 4 bases and 6 bases, with 14 bases remaining between them. This CDR3 contains 14 residues. CDR3 in amino acids: CASSREGGANEQFF. The CDR3 region has the DNA TGTGCCAGCAGCAGAGAGGGGGGCGCCAATGAGCAGTTCTTC.